The sequence of this TCR beta chain was determined in a study of cytomegalovirus exposure and HLA in healthy donors. Whole-study findings and limits: Confirmation in vitro established that a few CMV-associated chains were specific for CMV antigens.

This CDR3 contains 14 residues. Germline CDR1 is SGHVS and CDR2 is FNYEAQ. V trimming: 5 bases; J trimming: 4 bases; junction bases outside the gene matches: 7. On this clone: The target antigen is unknown.

While unrecorded immune exposures were likely, the donors were nominally healthy when sampled. The primer mix had 60 Vbeta and 13 Jbeta primers. Assay used: immunoSEQ multiplex PCR; TCRdb lists only in-frame clones, some missing. The sample includes about 140,000 clones, 65% to 80% seen only once; the top ten take about 3.1%. The chain carries TRBV7-6 and TRBJ1-1, with TRBD1 identical over 7 bases. The sequence was collected from a man aged 35 to 55 in good health and CMV-seronegative. Sequenced material: PBMCs. CDR3 sequence: CASSKTGAVTEAFF. CDR3 DNA sequence: TGTGCCAGCAGCAAAACAGGGGCGGTCACTGAAGCTTTCTTT.